This T cell receptor (beta chain) was profiled in a study of cytomegalovirus exposure and HLA in healthy donors (dated by TCRdb to 2017 to 2019). About the full investigation: A later analysis indicated that the 130 or so validation repertoires were generated on the platform also employed for the 720 or so repertoires of the first cohort. The study aimed to test whether signatures of past pathogen exposure could be identified by cataloging public T cell receptors. The study combined high-throughput TCR immunosequencing, statistical association of individual TCRs with disease status, and machine learning to predict cytomegalovirus infection status. In addition to the first cohort of 666 subjects, a separate validation cohort of 130 or so different subjects was used.

Separate from the roughly 650-subject first cohort, the validation cohort of over 90 subjects was the group to which the donors belonged. The library was produced with the immunoSEQ multiplex PCR assay. The original pipeline was this. To diagnose cytomegalovirus status from the catalog of TCR beta chain sequences, a statistical classification framework was built. This is the immuneACCESS table as TCRdb keeps it, with only in-frame sequences that have V and J called. A part of the clones is gone; compared with another copy, unresolved V genes explain less than half, and the rest is unexplained. Clone size and V and J calls were adopted from that table, with D and trimming inferred from the DNA. The sample table records a few hundred thousand clones; 86% of these occur just once. Around 0.84% of the sample goes to the ten largest clones. The CDR3 contains 15 residues, cysteine and phenylalanine counted. Here the CDR3 DNA is all that survives: 45 bases in frame from base 1. The germline V gene supplies CDR1 SGHRS and CDR2 YFSETQ. Compared with germline, V lacks 2 bases and J lacks 4 bases; bases without a gene match: 3.

On this clone: Its antigen remains undetermined. Per-base qualities were not stored, and no clone one base away is much larger.

Summary of the overall study and its limitations: The study gave a list of 150 to 200 TCR beta chains associated with cytomegalovirus. Cytomegalovirus status was reported to be diagnosed by the classifier with high specificity and sensitivity in both the original and validation cohorts. In vitro tests confirmed that a few of the cytomegalovirus-associated TCR beta chains recognize cytomegalovirus antigens. Subsequent analysis determined that TCRs grouped into clusters in the first cohort also showed a tendency toward co-occurrence across the 120 or so validation repertoires, and about 94% of cluster scores exceeded 0. According to the authors, the approach could potentially be generalized to other disease states and immunological phenotypes. A later analysis had no HLA typing for the validation cohort, so co-occurrence there was scored across all 130 or so repertoires. Across donors, most TCR sequences were observed very rarely, whereas some public TCRs were present in many individuals.

The sequencing sample was made of PBMCs. The receptor was isolated from a woman aged 18-29 years in good health and CMV-seronegative. The rearranged segments are TRBV5-1 and TRBJ2-2, with 9 bases in between that match TRBD2. The CDR3 amino acid sequence is: CASSLGGRATGELFF. The DNA sequence is TGCGCCAGCAGCTTAGGCGGGAGGGCCACCGGGGAGCTGTTTTTT.